The TCR beta chain described here comes from a study of beta chain features in type 1 diabetes. In the study overall: Sorted cells from all samples, numbering some 99,000,000, were examined.

Researchers reported sorting CD4+ naive, central memory, regulatory and stem cell-like memory cells via CD45RO/CCR7/CD25/CD127/CD95/CD27. Sequenced material consisted of expressed TCRB transcripts (all of the isolated RNA was reverse transcribed). Profiled with immunoSEQ multiplex PCR; TCRdb holds only in-frame clones, not every one. This sample has hundreds of thousands of clones; around 15% occur once, and the top ten carry 0.035% to 0.045%. The CDR3 is made up of 16 amino acids. V lost 2 bases to trimming and J lost 0 bases, with 12 bases between them. In germline, CDR1 is SGDLS, CDR2 YYNGEE. On this clone itself: The target antigen is unknown. At the DNA level, this CDR3 is encoded by other sequences in the same sample as well.

The study, taken as a whole, reports: Type 1 diabetes patients had moderately but significantly shorter TCRB CDR3s in all four CD4+ subsets. Individuals with type 1 diabetes displayed fewer insertions and more deletions at VDJ junctions.

Sequenced: naive CD4+ T cells from blood. This TCR was recovered from a man between 18 and 29 years old with type 1 diabetes. The chain couples TRBV9 to TRBJ2-1; tentative D call: TRBD2 (5 bases). The CDR3 spells CASSVGGSGSYNEQFF. The CDR3 DNA reads TGTGCCAGCAGCGTCGGTGGGAGCGGCTCCTACAATGAGCAGTTCTTC.